The entry that follows covers one TCR beta chain sequence. The entry originates in a study of blood T cell repertoires in COVID-19. Study information: From T cells, B-cell-depleted T cells, or PBMCs came the material, which was cDNA or gDNA.

Original processing notes: Estimated nucleated cell counts came from reference gene primer amplification. Method: immunoSEQ multiplex PCR; TCRdb's copy keeps in-frame clones and lacks some. V and J calls and clone size are given by that table; D and trimming were obtained from the DNA. The sample holds 310,000 or so clones, approximately 90% seen once. The CDR3 contains 13 residues. Trimming took off 4 bases at V and 5 bases at J, with 12 bases between the two ends. The germline V gene encodes CDR1 SNHLY and CDR2 FYNNEI. The chain carries TRBV2 and TRBJ2-7, with D possibly being TRBD1 (6 bases). This sequence was found in a woman in her twenties or thirties with COVID-19, enrolled during active disease. The sample consisted of peripheral blood. CDR3 protein: CASSGQGNHEQYF. Written as DNA, the CDR3 is TGTGCCAGCAGTGGTCAGGGGAACCACGAGCAGTACTTC. The full variable domain, with the rest looked up from reference TRBV2 and TRBJ2-7, is EPEVTQTPSHQVTQMGQEVILRCVPISNHLYFYWYRQILGQKVEFLVSFYNNEISEKSEIFDDQFSVERPDGSNFTLKIRSTKLEDSAMYFCASSGQGNHEQYFGPGTRLTVT.